Presented here are 2 T cell receptor beta chains from one specimen sequenced in a study of T cell responses to AZD1222 COVID-19 vaccine. Libraries were prepared by immunoSEQ multiplex PCR; TCRdb keeps only in-frame clonotypes and omits some of them. The sample records 80,000 or so clones, more than 90% being singletons. Material: peripheral blood, obtained on day 0 of AZD1222 vaccination. The receptor set was obtained from an adult in good health.

The genes are TRBV5-1 and TRBJ2-7; 9 nucleotides line up with TRBD1. Germline V gene sequence: CDR1 SGHRS, CDR2 YFSETQ. J was trimmed by 3 bases and V by 0 bases; bases with no gene match: 4. The CDR3 consists of 15 residues. Here the CDR3 DNA reads TGCGCCAGCAGCTTGGGGGACAGGGAGAACTACGAGCAGTACTTC. Translated, it gives CASSLGDRENYEQYF. Supplemented by reference TRBV5-1 and TRBJ2-7, the full variable domain reads KAGVTQTPRYLIKTRGQQVTLSCSPISGHRSVSWYQQTPGQGLQFLFEYFSETQRNKGNFPGRFSGRQFSNSRSEMNVSTLELGDSALYLCASSLGDRENYEQYFGPGTRLTVT.

V gene TRBV6-5 combines with J gene TRBJ1-2; possibly TRBD1 for D (5 bases). The V end was cut by 7 bases, the J end by 4 bases, with 16 bases between. Germline V gene lookup returns CDR1 MNHEY and CDR2 SVGAGI. This CDR3 is 14 amino acids long. The CDR3 nucleotides are TGTGCCAGCATCGAGAGGGGAGTTGTCTATGGCTACACCTTC. It yields the protein CASIERGVVYGYTF.